The rows below give T cell receptor beta chains drawn from one sample of a study of shared clonotypes between healthy human individuals. The table came from immunoSEQ multiplex PCR; TCRdb's copy has only in-frame clones and leaves some out. Among under 85,000 clones listed, 60% to 70% were seen once. The sample taken for sequencing was memory CD8+ T cells sorted from blood. The source of these receptors is a young man in good health. Each CDR3 is given with its conserved first and last residue. The D gene is left open where the match is weak. Not every row has a clone size; where given, it reads once, few, many or a size class.

j_gene,v_gene,d_gene,abundance,CDR3nt,CDR3aa
TRBJ2-7,TRBV27,TRBD2,NA,TGTGCCAGCAGTTTACTAGCGGAGTCTGATGAGCAGTACTTC,CASSLLAESDEQYF
TRBJ2-1,TRBV15,TRBD1,NA,TGTGCCACCAGCAGAGGAACGGGACAGAACTACAATGAGCAGTTCTTC,CATSRGTGQNYNEQFF
TRBJ2-1,TRBV7-2,NA,NA,TGTGCCAGCAGCCCAGACTGGAGTCCATTTCTTGAGCAGTTCTTC,CASSPDWSPFLEQFF
TRBJ2-1,TRBV6-1,TRBD2,NA,TGTGCCAGTACGGGAGGGCCCCGCAATGAGCAGTTCTTC,CASTGGPRNEQFF
TRBJ1-2,TRBV7-8,TRBD1,NA,TGTGCCAGCAGCTTAGGCGGCCAGGGGGAAGTAAAACTTGGCTACACCTTC,CASSLGGQGEVKLGYTF
TRBJ2-7,TRBV5-1,NA,NA,TGCGCCAGCAGCTCGAACTCAGGGGGGGGTACCGAGCAGTACTTC,CASSSNSGGGTEQYF
TRBJ2-1,TRBV4-1,NA,NA,TGCGCCAGCAGCCGATCTAGCCGCAGCTCCTACAATGAGCAGTTCTTC,CASSRSSRSSYNEQFF
TRBJ2-5,TRBV5-1,TRBD1,NA,TGCGCCAGCAGCTTAAATACAGGGGGCGGGGAGACCCAGTACTTC,CASSLNTGGGETQYF
TRBJ2-6,TRBV7-2,NA,NA,TGTGCCAGCAGCCCGCACCCGCGAATAGATGGGGCCAACGTCCTGACTTTC,CASSPHPRIDGANVLTF
TRBJ1-4,TRBV7-2,TRBD1,NA,TGTGCCAGCAGCCGCTATTCCGGGACAGATGAAAAACTGTTTTTT,CASSRYSGTDEKLFF
TRBJ2-3,TRBV2,TRBD2,NA,TGTGCCAGCAGTACTAGCGGGAGGGCAGGCACAGATACGCAGTATTTT,CASSTSGRAGTDTQYF
TRBJ2-2,TRBV19,TRBD1,NA,TGTGCCAGTAGTATGGGACAGGGCTTCGGGGAGCTGTTTTTT,CASSMGQGFGELFF
TRBJ2-5,TRBV13,TRBD2,few,TGTGCCAGCAGCCACAACTTAAGACTAGCGGGAGATCAAGAGACCCAGTACTTC,CASSHNLRLAGDQETQYF
TRBJ1-4,TRBV13,TRBD1,NA,TGTGCCAGCAGCTCAAGGGGGCTGAGTGAAAAACTGTTTTTT,CASSSRGLSEKLFF
TRBJ2-3,TRBV11-2,NA,NA,TGTGCCAGCAGCTTACTTTCAGGGCTTGTAGGCACAGATACGCAGTATTTT,CASSLLSGLVGTDTQYF
TRBJ2-6,TRBV4-3,TRBD1,NA,TGCGCCAGCAGCCACGGGACAGGGGGCTCTGGGGCCAACGTCCTGACTTTC,CASSHGTGGSGANVLTF
TRBJ2-7,TRBV4-1,TRBD2,NA,TGCGCCAGCAGCCCAGGCCATAGCGGGAGGGTAGACGAGCAGTACTTC,CASSPGHSGRVDEQYF
TRBJ2-1,TRBV6-1,NA,NA,TGTGCCAGCAGTACCCGGGACTCCTATCTTAATGAGCAGTTCTTC,CASSTRDSYLNEQFF
TRBJ1-2,TRBV7-9,NA,NA,TGTGCCAGCAGCTTCGGGGATGGCTACACCTTC,CASSFGDGYTF
TRBJ2-1,TRBV4-2,NA,NA,TGTGCCAGCAGCCAAGATCCAGGGTCCTACAATGAGCAGTTCTTC,CASSQDPGSYNEQFF
TRBJ2-7,TRBV5-1,TRBD2,once,TGCGCCAGCAGAGACAGGACTAGCGGACGTGAGCAGTACTTC,CASRDRTSGREQYF
TRBJ1-1,TRBV27,NA,NA,TGTGCCAGCAGTTTATGGGGGTCGAACACTGAAGCTTTCTTT,CASSLWGSNTEAFF
TRBJ2-1,TRBV11-2,TRBD2,once,TGTGCCAGCAGCTTATTTGGCGGGAGGGCCTATGAGCAGTTCTTC,CASSLFGGRAYEQFF
TRBJ2-1,TRBV7-9,TRBD2,many,TGTGCCAGCAGACCTTCTCGGACTAGCGGGGTCGGTGAGCAGTTCTTC,CASRPSRTSGVGEQFF
TRBJ2-7,TRBV6-5,TRBD2,NA,TGTGCCAGCCTTCAGGCTAGCGGGTCCTACGAGCAGTACTTC,CASLQASGSYEQYF
TRBJ1-2,TRBV5-1,NA,few,TGCGCCAGCAGCTCGGATAACAATTATGGCTACACCTTC,CASSSDNNYGYTF
TRBJ1-1,TRBV6-5,TRBD1,NA,TGTGCCAGCAGCCTCAGGGGGGGAAACACTGAAGCTTTCTTT,CASSLRGGNTEAFF
TRBJ2-3,TRBV11-2,NA,NA,TGTGCCAGCAGCTTGGGTGTTGGGGGGACAGATACGCAGTATTTT,CASSLGVGGTDTQYF
TRBJ2-3,TRBV7-9,TRBD1,NA,TGTGCCAGCAGTCCAGGACAGGGGTGGGATACGCAGTATTTT,CASSPGQGWDTQYF
TRBJ1-2,TRBV5-4,NA,once,TGTGCCAGCAGCTTGGACCGAGCCTATGGCTACACCTTC,CASSLDRAYGYTF
TRBJ2-5,TRBV7-8,TRBD2,NA,TGTGCCAGCAGCTTAGGGGGAGGGTCAGAGACCCAGTACTTC,CASSLGGGSETQYF
TRBJ1-3,TRBV30,TRBD1,NA,TGTGCCTGGAGTTGGGACAGGGCGAGTGGAAACACCATATATTTT,CAWSWDRASGNTIYF
TRBJ1-4,TRBV6-1,NA,many,TGTGCCAGCAGTGAAGACCCAACAACTAATGAAAAACTGTTTTTT,CASSEDPTTNEKLFF
TRBJ2-3,TRBV29-1,NA,NA,TGCAGCGTTGAATTTGGGCGGAAACGCACAGATACGCAGTATTTT,CSVEFGRKRTDTQYF
TRBJ2-7,TRBV28,TRBD1,once,TGTGCCAGCAGTTTCGGCCAGGGGGCTGGCGAGCAGTACTTC,CASSFGQGAGEQYF
TRBJ2-2,TRBV27,TRBD1,NA,TGTGCCAGCAGCCACAGGGGGCGCGTTTTCACCGGGGAGCTGTTTTTT,CASSHRGRVFTGELFF
TRBJ2-2,TRBV10-3,TRBD2,few,TGTGCCATCAGATTAGCGGGAATGGACACCGGGGAGCTGTTTTTT,CAIRLAGMDTGELFF
TRBJ1-2,TRBV28,NA,few,TGTGCCAGCAGTTTCCTAGACACCTCCGAGGCCTATGGCTACACCTTC,CASSFLDTSEAYGYTF
TRBJ2-5,TRBV10-2,TRBD2,NA,TGCGCCAGCAGTGAAAAAGGCGGGAGAGAGACCCAGTACTTC,CASSEKGGRETQYF
TRBJ2-7,TRBV6-6,NA,NA,TGTGCCAGCAGCCAGGGGATGGGCTCCTACGAGCAGTACTTC,CASSQGMGSYEQYF
TRBJ2-7,TRBV5-5,NA,NA,TGTGCCAGCAGCCCCTCCTCCCTGGCCTACGAGCAGTACTTC,CASSPSSLAYEQYF
TRBJ2-5,TRBV15,TRBD1,few,TGTGCCACCAGCAGCCCAGACAGGGACCAAGAGACCCAGTACTTC,CATSSPDRDQETQYF